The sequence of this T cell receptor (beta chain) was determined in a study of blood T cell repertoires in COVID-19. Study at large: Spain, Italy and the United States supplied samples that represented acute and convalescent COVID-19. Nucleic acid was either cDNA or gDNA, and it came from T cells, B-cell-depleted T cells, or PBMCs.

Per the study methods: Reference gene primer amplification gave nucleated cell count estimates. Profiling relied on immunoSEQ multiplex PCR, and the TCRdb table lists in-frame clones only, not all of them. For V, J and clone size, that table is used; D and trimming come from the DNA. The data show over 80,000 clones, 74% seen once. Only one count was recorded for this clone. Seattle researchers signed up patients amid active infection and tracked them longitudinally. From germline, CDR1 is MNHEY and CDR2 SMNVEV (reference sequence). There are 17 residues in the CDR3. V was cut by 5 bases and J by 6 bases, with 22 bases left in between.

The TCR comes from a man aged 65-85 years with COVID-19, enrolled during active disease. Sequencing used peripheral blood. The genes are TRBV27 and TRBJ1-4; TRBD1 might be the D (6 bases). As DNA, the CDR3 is TGTGCCAGCAGTCCGAACCCTACAGGGTTTAGTTATGAAAAACTGTTTTTT. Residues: CASSPNPTGFSYEKLFF.